A selection of T cell receptor beta chains follows, all from one sample in a study of blood T cell repertoires in COVID-19. Here immunoSEQ multiplex PCR was the method, and the copy in TCRdb shows in-frame clones only, minus some. Of about 170,000 clones detected, around 85% appear once; the ten largest clones hold 3% to 3.5%. Sequences were obtained from peripheral blood. These receptors originate from a human donor with acute or convalescent COVID-19. The donor label of this sample is uncertain. Each CDR3 is given with its conserved first and last residue. A D gene is named only where the DNA matches it firmly. Rows give clone size only sometimes, using once, few, many, or a class for an expanded clone.

>once|TRBJ2-1|TRBD2|TRBV5-1
CASSPIGGDFNEQFF
TGCGCCAGCTCCCCTATCGGGGGGGATTTCAATGAGCAGTTCTTC
>.|TRBJ1-5|.|TRBV19
CASSINRAGNQPQHF
TGTGCCAGTAGTATAAACAGGGCAGGCAATCAGCCCCAGCATTTT
>.|TRBJ2-6|.|TRBV6-5
CASNPGSSGANVLTF
TGTGCCAGCAACCCGGGGAGCTCTGGGGCCAACGTCCTGACTTTC
>few|TRBJ2-5|.|TRBV6-5
CAIAGDYQETQYF
TGTGCCATAGCAGGGGATTACCAAGAGACCCAGTACTTC
>few|TRBJ2-4|.|TRBV29-1
CSVEKQKNIQYF
TGCAGCGTTGAAAAACAGAAAAACATTCAGTACTTC
>.|TRBJ1-1|.|TRBV12-3/TRBV12-4
CASTSGGFTEAFF
TGTGCCAGCACTTCGGGGGGTTTCACTGAAGCTTTCTTT
>.|TRBJ1-1|.|TRBV9
CASSVNPSGTEAFF
TGTGCCAGCAGCGTAAATCCATCCGGCACTGAAGCTTTCTTT
>.|TRBJ2-6|.|TRBV5-4
CASSLSGHSGANVLTF
TGTGCCAGCAGCTTATCTGGGCACTCTGGGGCCAACGTCCTGACTTTC
>.|TRBJ2-3|.|TRBV27
CASSLRKTAALSDTQYF
TGTGCCAGCAGTTTAAGAAAAACAGCGGCGCTTTCAGATACGCAGTATTTT
>.|TRBJ1-6|.|TRBV9
CASSGANSPLHF
TGTGCCAGCAGTGGGGCCAATTCACCCCTCCACTTT